The 8 T cell receptor beta chains below come from one sample, sequenced in a study of regulatory T cells in long-lasting Graves disease. For TCR beta, libraries came from iRepertoire HTBI primers and Arm-PCR of CDR3 regions. MiXCR was run by TCRdb on the multiplex PCR reads, yielding one entry per CDR3 protein. The table lists hundreds of thousands of distinct CDR3 sequences, more than 10% of them singletons. As for time point: newly diagnosed GD, antithyroid drugs for less than 3 months. Construction of the TCR library relied on RNA isolated from PBMCs. The same sample was also studied in work on T cells in Graves' hyperthyroidism and ophthalmopathy.

The source material was peripheral blood mononuclear cells (PBMCs), sampled at new diagnosis, from a patient treated with antithyroid drugs. The receptors were sampled from a woman aged 25 to 45 with Graves disease.

The chain uses TRBV7-2 and TRBJ2-7, with 8 bases aligning to TRBD1. This CDR3 contains 16 residues. Per the germline V gene, CDR1 is SGHTA and CDR2 is FQGNSA. V lost 5 bases, J lost 0 bases, and 9 bases stayed unmatched. CDR3 coding DNA: TGTGCCAGCAGCCCAAGACAGGGGCCTCTCTCCTACGAGCAGTACTTC. It specifies CASSPRQGPLSYEQYF. Full variable domain (rest looked up from reference TRBV7-2 and TRBJ2-7): GAGVSQSPSNKVTEKGKDVELRCDPISGHTALYWYRQSLGQGLEFLIYFQGNSAPDKSGLPSDRFSAERTGGSVSTLTIQRTQQEDSAVYLCASSPRQGPLSYEQYFGPGTRLTVT.

This clonotype was detected only a few times. The chain recombines TRBV13 with TRBJ1-5; 7 nucleotides line up with TRBD1. This CDR3 is 14 amino acids long. Trimming at V came to 4 bases and at J to 7 bases, leaving 7 bases not matched to a gene. From germline, CDR1 is PRHDT and CDR2 FYEKMQ (reference sequence). The DNA of the CDR3 is TGTGCCAGCAGCTCCCGGACAGGTGACCAGCCCCAGCATTTT. Its translation is CASSSRTGDQPQHF.

There are many counts of this clonotype. V gene TRBV9 combines with J gene TRBJ2-2; TRBD1 matches at 7 bases. The trim removed 3 bases at V and 7 bases at J, leaving 6 bases unmatched. The CDR3 totals 14 residues. Germline V CDR1 and CDR2: SGDLS, YYNGEE. This CDR3 reads CASSDRGLGGELFF. The CDR3 DNA reads as TGTGCCAGCAGCGACAGGGGTTTGGGCGGGGAGCTGTTTTTT.

This clonotype was counted ten times or more. The chain has TRBV2 and TRBJ2-3, with TRBD1 matching 7 bases. V dropped 9 bases and J dropped 0; count of bases not matched to a gene: 9. Germline CDR1 and CDR2: SNHLY and FYNNEI. The CDR3 runs to 15 residues. CDR3 protein: CASDRTGVSTDTQYF. The CDR3 DNA is TGTGCCAGTGACCGGACAGGAGTCAGCACAGATACGCAGTATTTT. Using reference TRBV2 and TRBJ2-3 for the parts outside the CDR3, the full variable domain is EPEVTQTPSHQVTQMGQEVILRCVPISNHLYFYWYRQILGQKVEFLVSFYNNEISEKSEIFDDQFSVERPDGSNFTLKIRSTKLEDSAMYFCASDRTGVSTDTQYFGPGTRLTVL.

In this sample, this clonotype turned up many times. The CDR3 region has the DNA TGTGCCAGCAGTCCTACCGGACTAGCGGGAGTTGGAGATACGCAGTATTTT. Translating it yields CASSPTGLAGVGDTQYF. The gene calls are TRBV12-3 or TRBV12-4 and TRBJ2-3, with TRBD2 matching 13 bases. The trim removed 5 bases at V and 5 bases at J, leaving 10 bases unmatched. This CDR3 comprises 17 residues.

The rearrangement uses TRBV19 and TRBJ1-2, with D possibly being TRBD1 (6 bases). The CDR3 contains 15 residues. Germline-derived CDR1 and CDR2 are LNHDA and SQIVND (reference sequence). The V and J ends lost 5 bases and 2 bases respectively, with 15 bases between them. In nucleotides, the CDR3 is TGTGCCAGTAGTTTGCTGGACAGCTGGAACTATGGCTACACCTTC. Translating it yields CASSLLDSWNYGYTF.

This clonotype showed up many times. This chain joins TRBV6-2 or TRBV6-3 and TRBJ1-4, with D uncertain. The CDR3 runs 16 residues. Germline CDR1 is MNHEY and CDR2 is SVGEGT. Trimming left V 4 bases short and J 0 bases short, with 12 bases between. The CDR3 protein is CASSSRNVATNEKLFF. DNA for the CDR3: TGTGCCAGCAGTTCACGTAACGTTGCAACTAATGAAAAACTGTTTTTT.

This clonotype was counted ten times or more. The chain employs TRBV30 and TRBJ2-1; D is undetermined. Germline assignment: CDR1 GTSNPN and CDR2 SVGIG (reference sequence). V was cut by 2 bases and J by 6 bases, with 8 bases left in between. The CDR3 consists of 12 residues. CDR3 nucleotides: TGTGCCTGGAGTTCGACCGGCAATGAGCAGTTCTTC. Amino acids: CAWSSTGNEQFF.